The 32 T cell receptor beta chains below all came from one sample that was sequenced in a study of T-cell reconstitution after alpha-beta-depleted transplantation in children. Unique molecular identifiers were incorporated into the prepared TCRbeta library. TCRdb reprocessed the PCR reads via MiXCR and lists one record per CDR3 protein. The sample contains some 490,000 distinct CDR3 sequences, 12% of which appear only once. Sequencing was performed on PBMCs from the stem cell graft donor, taken from the stem cell graft. The source of these receptors is a human donor who donated a stem cell graft to a child with combined immunodeficiency.

This clonotype was detected a few times. This chain connects TRBV7-2 to TRBJ1-1; D not certain. Germline V gene data show CDR1 as SGHTA and CDR2 as FQGNSA. V dropped 5 bases and J dropped 3 bases, with 13 bases sitting between them. This CDR3 spans 14 amino acids. CDR3: CASSPTLGDTEAFF. DNA of the CDR3: TGTGCCAGCAGCCCCACCCTGGGTGACACTGAAGCTTTCTTT.

V usage is TRBV30 and J usage is TRBJ1-1; D possibly corresponds to TRBD1 (5 bases). This CDR3 is 14 amino acids long. The V end lost 4 bases, the J end lost 4 bases, and 16 bases lay between the germline ends. CDR1 GTSNPN and CDR2 SVGIG come from the germline V gene (reference sequence). Here the CDR3 reads CAWISWSRGTEAFF. For the CDR3, the DNA is TGTGCCTGGATATCGTGGTCTAGGGGCACTGAAGCTTTCTTT.

Notes on this clonotype: The junction departs from the called germline gene at one end, perhaps through a read error. This chain connects TRBV10-3 to TRBJ2-3, with TRBD2 matching 12 bases. The CDR3 runs 17 residues. Germline V gives CDR1 ENHRY, CDR2 SYGVKD. CDR3 region: CANSAVRTSGVTDTQYF. As DNA, the CDR3 is TGTGCCAACAGTGCCGTCAGGACTAGCGGGGTCACAGATACGCAGTATTTT.

The chain links TRBV7-2 to TRBJ2-7, with TRBD1 matching 7 bases. V was clipped by 6 bases and J by 3 bases; unmatched bases: 8. There are 14 residues in the CDR3. Germline loops: CDR1 SGHTA, CDR2 FQGNSA. CDR3 loop: CASRKDTGDYEQYF. The CDR3 nucleotides are TGTGCCAGCAGGAAAGATACAGGGGACTACGAGCAGTACTTC.

This clonotype was counted only a few times. V usage is TRBV12-3 or TRBV12-4 and J usage is TRBJ2-3; TRBD1 might be the D (6 bases). V was shortened by 2 bases and J by 5 bases, with 11 bases between the two germline ends. The CDR3 is 14 residues long. CDR3 region: CASSLTRGKDTQYF. The CDR3 DNA reads as TGTGCCAGCAGTTTAACAAGGGGGAAAGATACGCAGTATTTT.

The table lists this clonotype with many counts. CDR3: CAWSRDPDYEQYF. The CDR3 nucleotides are TGTGCCTGGTCAAGGGACCCAGACTACGAGCAGTACTTC. This chain joins TRBV30 and TRBJ2-7, with D tentatively TRBD1 or TRBD2 (5 bases each). Germline assignment: CDR1 GTSNPN and CDR2 SVGIG (reference sequence). The V end lost 5 bases, the J end lost 3 bases, and 14 bases lay between the germline ends. This CDR3 is 13 amino acids long.

This chain uses TRBV27 with TRBJ2-7; 8 nucleotides match TRBD1. Germline V gene lookup returns CDR1 MNHEY and CDR2 SMNVEV (reference sequence). The J segment lost 2 bases and the V segment lost 2 bases, leaving 8 bases of the junction unmatched. The CDR3 runs 16 residues. The CDR3 nucleotides are TGTGCCAGCAGTTTAAGACAGGGGACCAATGCCTACGAGCAGTACTTC. This codes for CASSLRQGTNAYEQYF.

This chain uses TRBV6-5 with TRBJ2-5; unclear D gene. V was cut by 2 bases and J by 5 bases, with 9 bases left in between. Germline V gene lookup returns CDR1 MNHEY and CDR2 SVGAGI. There are 13 residues in the CDR3. CDR3 nucleotide sequence: TGTGCCAGCAGTTACCAGATGAGGGAGACCCAGTACTTC. This encodes CASSYQMRETQYF.

This clonotype was observed many times. This chain links TRBV11-2 with TRBJ2-1; D tentatively fits TRBD1 or TRBD2 (5 bases each). CDR1 is SGHAT and CDR2 is FQNNGV in the germline V gene. Trimming cost V 4 bases and J 3 bases, with 16 bases left between them. The CDR3 totals 16 residues. CDR3 residues: CASSSTGTGYYNEQFF. The DNA of the CDR3 is TGTGCCAGCAGCTCAACCGGGACGGGTTACTACAATGAGCAGTTCTTC.

The chain is built from TRBV5-6 and TRBJ2-1; D call uncertain. Looked up from germline, CDR1 is SGHDT and CDR2 is YYEEEE. With 0 bases removed from V and 1 base from J, the gap between germline ends came to 8 bases. The CDR3 runs 15 residues. The CDR3 nucleotides read TGTGCCAGCAGCTTGGAATACGCGTCCTACAATGAGCAGTTCTTC. It translates to CASSLEYASYNEQFF.

This clonotype is a singleton in its sample. The chain joins TRBV9 to TRBJ1-1, with 9 nucleotides matching TRBD1. The CDR3 has 12 amino acids. V shed 2 bases, J shed 7 bases, and the junction held 0 bases outside the gene matches. Germline assignment: CDR1 SGDLS and CDR2 YYNGEE. CDR3 sequence (DNA): TGTGCCAGCAGCGTGGACAGGGGTGAAGCTTTCTTT. Encoded protein: CASSVDRGEAFF.

This clonotype was counted only a few times. In nucleotides, the CDR3 is TGTGCCAGCAGTGAAGAGGTGAATGAGCAGTTCTTC. As protein: CASSEEVNEQFF. The chain couples TRBV6-1 to TRBJ2-1, with D hard to call. The CDR3 extends over 12 amino acids. Deletions cut 1 base from V and 7 bases from J, with 5 bases between. Germline assignment: CDR1 MNHNS and CDR2 SASEGT.

V and J are TRBV29-1 and TRBJ1-2; D remains ambiguous. Germline V gene data show CDR1 as SQVTM and CDR2 as ANQGSEA. V lost 3 bases to trimming and J lost 7 bases, with 9 bases between them. This CDR3 spans 11 amino acids. CDR3: CSVDTTSGYTF. CDR3 coding DNA: TGCAGCGTTGATACCACGAGTGGCTACACCTTC.

This clonotype was observed many times. The chain couples TRBV28 to TRBJ2-4; D not resolved. There are 16 residues in the CDR3. Germline CDR1 MDHEN, CDR2 SYDVKM. The V gene lost 1 base and the J gene lost 0 bases, with 10 bases spanning the gap. The CDR3 DNA reads as TGTGCCAGCAGTTTATATCAATTGATAGCCAAAAACATTCAGTACTTC. This encodes CASSLYQLIAKNIQYF.

This clonotype was seen ten or more times. The J gene is TRBJ2-5, the V gene TRBV12-3 or TRBV12-4; D unclear. The CDR3 consists of 13 residues. Trimming stripped 6 bases from V and 3 bases from J, with 11 bases between. In DNA, the CDR3 is TGTGCCAGCAGCCCTCATACAGAAGAGACCCAGTACTTC. Residues: CASSPHTEETQYF.

This clonotype was counted ten times or more. This rearrangement joins TRBV12-3 or TRBV12-4 to TRBJ2-7; 9 nucleotides match TRBD1. Trimming took 5 bases from V and 3 from J; bases not matched to a gene: 5. CDR3 size: 14 residues. The CDR3 region is CASSPKDRGYEQYF. The DNA for the CDR3 is TGTGCCAGCAGTCCTAAGGACAGGGGCTACGAGCAGTACTTC.

The CDR3 DNA sequence: TGTGCCAGCAGTCTCCCGGTTTCACCCCTCCACTTT. Translating gives CASSLPVSPLHF. The genes are TRBV12-3 or TRBV12-4 and TRBJ1-6; D gene ambiguous. This CDR3 spans 12 amino acids. V lost 5 bases, J lost 9 bases, and 8 bases lay in between.

This clonotype was found many times. The chain has TRBV20-1 and TRBJ2-7, with D possibly called TRBD1 or TRBD2 (5 bases each). Germline V gene sequence: CDR1 DFQATT, CDR2 SNEGSKA (reference sequence). This CDR3 has 17 residues. Between the trimmed V and J ends, which lost 0 bases and 2 bases, there was a span of 20 bases. CDR3 sequence: CSARDTGTERFPYEQYF. DNA of the CDR3: TGCAGTGCTAGAGATACCGGGACCGAACGTTTCCCCTACGAGCAGTACTTC.

This chain links TRBV5-5 with TRBJ2-7, with D unclear. CDR1 and CDR2 from the germline V gene are SGHKS and YYEKEE (reference sequence). V lost 1 base and J 0 bases, leaving 14 bases between the germline ends. The CDR3 is 16 residues long. The CDR3: CASSLLWPPSSYEQYF. CDR3 DNA: TGTGCCAGCAGCTTGTTGTGGCCACCGAGCTCCTACGAGCAGTACTTC.

The chain combines TRBV21-1 with TRBJ2-7. TRBV21-1 is a documented pseudogene. The CDR3 is 18 residues long. The CDR3 DNA follows: TGTGCCAGCAGCAAAGTGGAGATTAAGGCGGCAGACCTCTACGAGCAGTACTTC. Encoded protein: CASSKVEIKAADLYEQYF.

The rearrangement uses TRBV12-3 or TRBV12-4 and TRBJ2-2, with TRBD1 matching 8 bases. The CDR3 loop spans 15 amino acids. Unmatched junction bases numbered 4, after V lost 4 bases and J lost 3 bases. CDR3 amino acids: CASSYYRGYTGELFF. As DNA, the CDR3 is TGTGCCAGCAGTTATTACAGGGGGTACACCGGGGAGCTGTTTTTT.

There are a few counts of this clonotype. The chain employs TRBV6-5 and TRBJ2-1; unclear D gene. Germline-derived CDR1 and CDR2 are MNHEY and SVGAGI. There are 15 residues in the CDR3. V gave up 2 bases and J gave up 3 bases, with 11 bases separating them. The CDR3 DNA sequence: TGTGCCAGCAGTTACGAAGCCTCGGGCTACAATGAGCAGTTCTTC. This translates into CASSYEASGYNEQFF.

This clonotype was counted between two and nine times. The chain links TRBV7-2 to TRBJ2-4; D may be TRBD2 (6 bases). The CDR3 covers 11 residues. Germline V CDR1 and CDR2: SGHTA, FQGNSA. V dropped 3 bases and J dropped 10 bases, with 7 bases sitting between them. As DNA, the CDR3 is TGTGCCAGCAGCTTTGGGGGGATTCAGTACTTC. This sequence encodes CASSFGGIQYF.

The rearrangement uses TRBV20-1 and TRBJ2-7, with D perhaps matching TRBD2 (8 bases). This CDR3 is 15 amino acids long. Looked up from germline, CDR1 is DFQATT and CDR2 is SNEGSKA (reference sequence). The ends were cut back, 6 bases at V and 3 bases at J, with 21 bases in the middle. This chain's CDR3 is CSARGGREGLYEQYF. As DNA, the CDR3 is TGCAGTGCCAGGGGGGGCCGGGAGGGCCTCTACGAGCAGTACTTC.

At least ten counts were recorded for this clonotype. The chain combines TRBV10-3 with TRBJ2-1; D unresolved. Germline V lookup: CDR1 ENHRY, CDR2 SYGVKD. V was cut by 2 bases and J by 2 bases, with 1 base left in between. There are 12 residues in the CDR3. The CDR3 coding sequence is TGTGCCATCAGTGAGGCCTACAATGAGCAGTTCTTC. Translating it yields CAISEAYNEQFF.

J is TRBJ2-2 and V is TRBV6-2 or TRBV6-3; D gene ambiguous. In germline, CDR1 is MNHEY, CDR2 SVGEGT. V lost 8 bases and J 7 bases, leaving 14 bases between the germline ends. The length of the CDR3 is 13 residues. This CDR3 reads CASSRTGHGELFF. In DNA, the CDR3 is TGTGCCAGCTCACGGACCGGCCACGGGGAGCTGTTTTTT.

Ten or more counts support this clonotype. The V call is TRBV20-1, the J call TRBJ1-1; no clear D gene. V was pared by 3 bases and J by 3 bases, with 11 bases between. This CDR3 region has 13 residues. Germline assignment: CDR1 DFQATT and CDR2 SNEGSKA (reference sequence). This chain's CDR3 is CSASGLEHTEAFF. DNA for the CDR3: TGCAGTGCTAGTGGGCTGGAACACACTGAAGCTTTCTTT.

This clonotype was seen only a few times. V usage is TRBV5-4 and J usage is TRBJ2-5, with D possibly matching TRBD2 (5 bases). The ends were cut back, 6 bases at V and 5 bases at J, with 20 bases in the middle. Germline V gives CDR1 SGHNT, CDR2 YYREEE (reference sequence). The CDR3 extends over 15 amino acids. CDR3 residues: CASTPRPGWEETQYF. CDR3 DNA sequence: TGTGCCAGCACCCCCAGGCCGGGGTGGGAGGAGACCCAGTACTTC.

The chain is built from TRBV9 and TRBJ2-2; no reliable D call. This CDR3 contains 13 residues. Per germline, CDR1 SGDLS and CDR2 YYNGEE. Trimming pared 4 bases from V and 0 bases from J, leaving 4 bases between. In nucleotides, the CDR3 is TGTGCCAGCAGCACCGCGAACACCGGGGAGCTGTTTTTT. This sequence encodes CASSTANTGELFF.

In this sample, this clonotype turned up a few times. J is TRBJ1-1 and V is TRBV7-8; D gene ambiguous. The V and J ends lost 1 base and 11 bases respectively, with 14 bases between them. CDR3 length: 13 amino acids. CDR1 is SGHVS, CDR2 FQNEAQ, per germline. The CDR3 nucleotides read TGTGCCAGCAGCTTAGAGATGCCCATTAACGCTTTCTTT. Amino acids: CASSLEMPINAFF.

In this sample, this clonotype turned up many times. The J gene is TRBJ2-5, the V gene TRBV29-1, with 9 bases matching TRBD2. Germline V gene data show CDR1 as SQVTM and CDR2 as ANQGSEA. The CDR3 runs 14 residues. With V trimmed by 7 bases and J by 6 bases, 12 bases remained unmatched. The CDR3 DNA reads as TGCAGCGCCATTGGGACTAGCCGTTATAAGACCCAGTACTTC. Protein product: CSAIGTSRYKTQYF.

This clonotype came up many times. This chain links TRBV9 with TRBJ2-2; D not certain. Trimming pared 4 bases from V and 7 bases from J, leaving 8 bases between. The germline gives CDR1 SGDLS, CDR2 YYNGEE. The CDR3 runs to 12 residues. The CDR3 is CASSSKSGELFF. DNA of the CDR3: TGTGCCAGCAGCTCCAAAAGCGGGGAGCTGTTTTTT. Based on the CDR3 plus reference TRBV9 and TRBJ2-2, the full variable domain is DSGVTQTPKHLITATGQRVTLRCSPRSGDLSVYWYQQSLDQGLQFLIQYYNGEERAKGNILERFSAQQFPDLHSELNLSSLELGDSALYFCASSSKSGELFFGEGSRLTVL.